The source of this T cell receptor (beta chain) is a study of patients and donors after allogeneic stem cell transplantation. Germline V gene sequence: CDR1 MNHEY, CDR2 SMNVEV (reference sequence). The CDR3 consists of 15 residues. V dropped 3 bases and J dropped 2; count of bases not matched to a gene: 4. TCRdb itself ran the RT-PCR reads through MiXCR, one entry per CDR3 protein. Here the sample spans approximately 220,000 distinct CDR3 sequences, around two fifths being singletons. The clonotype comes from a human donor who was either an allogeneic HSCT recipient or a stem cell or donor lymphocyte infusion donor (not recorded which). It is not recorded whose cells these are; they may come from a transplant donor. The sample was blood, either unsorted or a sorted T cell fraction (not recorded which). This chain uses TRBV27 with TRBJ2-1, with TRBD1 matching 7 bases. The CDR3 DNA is TGTGCCAGCAGTTTGGGGACAGAACCCTACAATGAGCAGTTCTTC. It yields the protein CASSLGTEPYNEQFF.